The 28 T cell receptor beta chains in this list originate from one sample, sequenced in a study of neurological immune-mediated disorders. TCRdb re-called the 5' RACE reads with MiXCR, one entry per CDR3 protein. This sample has roughly 100,000 distinct CDR3 sequences, with 3% to 4% found just once. The sample comprised PBMCs. The receptors originated from a woman between 18 and 29 years old with multiple sclerosis.

This clonotype was observed many times. The CDR3 loop reads CASTLLAGINGYTF. In nucleotides, the CDR3 is TGTGCCAGCACCCTCCTCGCAGGAATCAATGGCTACACCTTC. The V call is TRBV6-2 or TRBV6-3, the J call TRBJ1-2, with D unclear. Trimming cost V 7 bases and J 6 bases, with 18 bases left between them. Germline-derived CDR1 and CDR2 are MNHEY and SVGEGT. The CDR3 is 14 residues long.

This clonotype was detected ten times or more. This rearrangement joins TRBV12-3 or TRBV12-4 to TRBJ1-5, with D maybe TRBD1 (6 bases). Trimming took 5 bases from V and 3 from J, leaving 14 bases between them. The CDR3 has 15 amino acids. CDR3 region: CASSPQGQLNQPQHF. The CDR3, as DNA: TGTGCCAGCAGTCCACAGGGTCAGCTCAATCAGCCCCAGCATTTT.

This clonotype was recorded at least ten times. The rearrangement links TRBV20-1 to TRBJ2-3; D not resolved. V lost 6 bases and J 2 bases, leaving 9 bases between the germline ends. CDR3 length: 12 residues. Per germline, CDR1 DFQATT and CDR2 SNEGSKA (reference sequence). CDR3 region: CSAQGDTDTQYF. CDR3 bases: TGCAGTGCCCAAGGCGACACAGATACGCAGTATTTT.

Many counts were recorded for this clonotype. The CDR3 is CSAGGRGGPGRNTEAFF. The CDR3 coding sequence is TGCAGCGCGGGTGGCCGAGGGGGACCAGGACGGAACACTGAAGCTTTCTTT. The chain uses TRBV29-1 and TRBJ1-1; perhaps TRBD1 as D (6 bases). Germline V gene lookup returns CDR1 SQVTM and CDR2 ANQGSEA. The CDR3 totals 17 residues. Trimming shortened V by 7 bases and J by 1 base, and 25 bases separated the two germline ends.

In this sample, this clonotype turned up many times. This sequence joins TRBV6-8 and TRBJ1-6; D not resolved. CDR3 length: 13 residues. The germline V gene encodes CDR1 MNHGY and CDR2 SAAAGT. V was shortened by 5 bases and J by 10 bases, with 12 bases between the two germline ends. The CDR3 loop reads CASSVSGSSPLHF. Written as DNA, the CDR3 is TGTGCCAGCAGTGTCTCGGGCTCATCACCCCTCCACTTT.

This clonotype was seen many times. This sequence joins TRBV7-2 and TRBJ2-7; 8 positions match TRBD2. The ends lost 5 bases at V and 0 bases at J; junction bases unmatched: 6. Germline V gene sequence: CDR1 SGHTA, CDR2 FQGNSA. This CDR3 is 15 amino acids long. The CDR3 protein is CASSPLAGSSYEQYF. The CDR3 DNA reads as TGTGCCAGCAGCCCGTTAGCGGGGAGCTCCTACGAGCAGTACTTC. The variable domain in full, with the rest retrieved from reference TRBV7-2 and TRBJ2-7, is GAGVSQSPSNKVTEKGKDVELRCDPISGHTALYWYRQSLGQGLEFLIYFQGNSAPDKSGLPSDRFSAERTGGSVSTLTIQRTQQEDSAVYLCASSPLAGSSYEQYFGPGTRLTVT.

This clonotype was detected a few times. The CDR3, as DNA: TGCGCCAGCAGCGCCCGGGCCGGTAACATGAACACTGAAGCTTTCTTT. Translated: CASSARAGNMNTEAFF. This chain joins TRBV5-1 and TRBJ1-1; no definite D call. The CDR3 is made up of 16 amino acids. Trimming pared 4 bases from V and 0 bases from J, leaving 16 bases between. Per germline, CDR1 SGHRS and CDR2 YFSETQ.

The sample holds many counts of this clonotype. This sequence joins TRBV4-1 and TRBJ2-1, with 7 bases lining up with TRBD2. The CDR3 covers 15 residues. With 1 base clipped from V and 2 bases from J, the junction kept 2 bases outside the gene matches. CDR1 is MGHRA and CDR2 is YSYEKL in the germline V gene. CDR3 protein: CASSQGAGTYNEQFF. DNA for the CDR3: TGCGCCAGCAGCCAAGGAGCGGGGACCTACAATGAGCAGTTCTTC.

This clonotype has at least ten counts. The chain uses TRBV5-6 and TRBJ1-4; 11 nucleotides line up with TRBD1. With 4 bases clipped from V and 7 bases from J, the junction kept 6 bases outside the gene matches. The CDR3 extends over 15 amino acids. Germline-derived CDR1 and CDR2 are SGHDT and YYEEEE. CDR3 sequence (DNA): TGTGCCAGCAGCCGATGGACAGGGGGCGTTGAAAAACTGTTTTTT. Its translation: CASSRWTGGVEKLFF.

V is TRBV30 and J is TRBJ1-1; tentative D call: TRBD1 (5 bases). The CDR3 sequence is 13 residues long. Germline assignment: CDR1 GTSNPN and CDR2 SVGIG (reference sequence). Trimming took 6 bases from V and 7 from J, leaving 18 bases between them. The CDR3 nucleotides read TGTGCCTGTACGCTATTGGGACGGGGTGAAGCTTTCTTT. It yields the protein CACTLLGRGEAFF.

The chain couples TRBV2 to TRBJ2-5; 8 positions match TRBD1. Germline V gene sequence: CDR1 SNHLY, CDR2 FYNNEI. J gave up 5 bases and V 8 bases, and 7 bases lay outside the gene matches. The CDR3 length is 13 residues. The CDR3 DNA is TGTGCCAGCGGGCCCCAGGGGGCGGAGACCCAGTACTTC. Translated, it gives CASGPQGAETQYF.

This clonotype was detected many times. The chain is built from TRBV7-8 and TRBJ1-5, with D hard to call. The V and J ends lost 0 bases and 3 bases respectively, with 12 bases between them. Per germline, CDR1 SGHVS and CDR2 FQNEAQ. The CDR3 contains 16 residues. This chain's CDR3 is CASSLAFPADNQPQHF. The CDR3, as DNA: TGTGCCAGCAGCTTAGCGTTTCCGGCAGACAATCAGCCCCAGCATTTT.

The table lists this clonotype with many counts. The V gene is TRBV20-1, the J gene TRBJ2-7, with a possible D match to TRBD1 (5 bases). CDR1 is DFQATT and CDR2 is SNEGSKA in the germline V gene (reference sequence). The CDR3 is made up of 14 amino acids. Between the trimmed V and J ends, which lost 0 bases and 2 bases, there was a span of 11 bases. In DNA, the CDR3 is TGCAGTGCTAGAGATTGGCAGGGAACCTACGAGCAGTACTTC. Protein sequence: CSARDWQGTYEQYF.

This clonotype was seen many times. The chain recombines TRBV20-1 with TRBJ1-1; tentative D call: TRBD1 (6 bases). The CDR3 consists of 13 residues. Trimming cost V 5 bases and J 4 bases, with 14 bases left between them. The germline V gene has CDR1 DFQATT and CDR2 SNEGSKA (reference sequence). The CDR3 here is CSALRQAGTEAFF. The DNA for the CDR3 is TGCAGTGCTCTAAGACAGGCCGGCACTGAAGCTTTCTTT.

This clonotype is labeled large. The V gene is TRBV6-1, the J gene TRBJ2-2; possibly TRBD1 for D (5 bases). Between the trimmed V and J ends, which lost 1 base and 2 bases, there was a span of 11 bases. CDR3 length: 16 residues. Per the germline V gene, CDR1 is MNHNS and CDR2 is SASEGT. The CDR3 loop is CASSEVETANTGELFF. CDR3 DNA: TGTGCCAGCAGTGAAGTGGAGACAGCAAACACCGGGGAGCTGTTTTTT.

This clonotype was observed a handful of times. The chain links TRBV7-2 to TRBJ2-3; D gene uncertain. Trimming took 5 bases from V and 6 from J, leaving 21 bases between them. CDR1 is SGHTA and CDR2 is FQGNSA in the germline V gene. This CDR3 is 16 amino acids long. CDR3 nucleotide sequence: TGTGCCAGCAGCGCCGGGCACTGGACCCTTCACGATACGCAGTATTTT. Protein: CASSAGHWTLHDTQYF. The variable domain in full, with the rest retrieved from reference TRBV7-2 and TRBJ2-3, is GAGVSQSPSNKVTEKGKDVELRCDPISGHTALYWYRQSLGQGLEFLIYFQGNSAPDKSGLPSDRFSAERTGGSVSTLTIQRTQQEDSAVYLCASSAGHWTLHDTQYFGPGTRLTVL.

Many counts were recorded for this clonotype. V usage is TRBV7-9 and J usage is TRBJ2-7, with D possibly matching TRBD1 (5 bases). Germline V gene lookup returns CDR1 SEHNR and CDR2 FQNEAQ (reference sequence). CDR3 length: 13 residues. Trimming left V 3 bases short and J 3 bases short, with 9 bases between. CDR3 in DNA: TGTGCCAGCAGCTTGAGACAGAACTACGAGCAGTACTTC. It yields the protein CASSLRQNYEQYF. The entire variable domain, with the rest obtained from reference TRBV7-9 and TRBJ2-7, is as follows: DTGVSQNPRHKITKRGQNVTFRCDPISEHNRLYWYRQTLGQGPEFLTYFQNEAQLEKSRLLSDRFSAERPKGSFSTLEIQRTEQGDSAMYLCASSLRQNYEQYFGPGTRLTVT.

This clonotype showed up many times. The chain has TRBV6-5 and TRBJ1-5, with D perhaps TRBD1 (6 bases). Germline V CDR1 and CDR2: MNHEY, SVGAGI. Trimming cost V 5 bases and J 7 bases, with 15 bases left between them. CDR3 length: 14 amino acids. This CDR3 is CASSPGVREQPQHF. The CDR3 DNA reads TGTGCCAGCAGTCCAGGGGTGCGGGAACAGCCCCAGCATTTT.

This clonotype was detected many times. J is TRBJ1-5 and V is TRBV27, with D possibly matching TRBD1 (6 bases). This CDR3 has 15 residues. V shed 4 bases and J shed 2 bases, with 12 bases lying between them. In germline, CDR1 is MNHEY, CDR2 SMNVEV (reference sequence). CDR3 coding DNA: TGTGCCAGCAGTTCTCACAGGGATGGCAATCAGCCCCAGCATTTT. Encoded protein: CASSSHRDGNQPQHF.

This clonotype was counted many times. V and J are TRBV28 and TRBJ1-1, with TRBD1 matching 9 bases. The CDR3 runs to 16 residues. The trim removed 6 bases at V and 2 bases at J, leaving 10 bases unmatched. CDR1 and CDR2 (germline): MDHEN, SYDVKM. CDR3 nucleotides: TGTGCCAGCAGACGACGTACTACAGGGGGCAACACTGAAGCTTTCTTT. Protein: CASRRRTTGGNTEAFF.

This clonotype was counted at least ten times. The chain couples TRBV20-1 to TRBJ1-1; 10 nucleotides match TRBD1. V gave up 2 bases and J gave up 4 bases; unmatched junction bases: 1. Germline-derived CDR1 and CDR2 are DFQATT and SNEGSKA (reference sequence). The CDR3 runs 13 residues. The DNA for the CDR3 is TGCAGTGCTAGACGGACAGGGGGCACTGAAGCTTTCTTT. Translated, it gives CSARRTGGTEAFF.

This clonotype was counted ten times or more. The rearrangement uses TRBV20-1 and TRBJ1-6; a possible D gene is TRBD1 (5 bases). The CDR3 is made up of 15 amino acids. Germline V gene lookup returns CDR1 DFQATT and CDR2 SNEGSKA (reference sequence). Trimming took off 0 bases at V and 4 bases at J, with 10 bases between the two ends. CDR3 loop: CSARDKGLYNSPLHF. CDR3 nucleotide sequence: TGCAGTGCTAGAGATAAGGGACTTTATAATTCACCCCTCCACTTT.

In this sample, this clonotype turned up many times. The rearrangement joins TRBV20-1 to TRBJ2-3; perhaps D is TRBD1 or TRBD2 (5 bases each). The V end was cut by 2 bases, the J end by 0 bases, with 9 bases between. The CDR3 loop spans 14 amino acids. Germline CDR1 DFQATT, CDR2 SNEGSKA (reference sequence). This chain's CDR3 is CSARRRDSTDTQYF. The CDR3 DNA reads as TGCAGTGCTAGACGAAGGGACAGCACAGATACGCAGTATTTT.

Many counts were recorded for this clonotype. This chain connects TRBV6-1 to TRBJ2-2; D gene uncertain. This CDR3 has 14 amino acids. From germline, CDR1 is MNHNS and CDR2 SASEGT. V was trimmed by 2 bases and J by 3 bases, leaving 7 bases between them. CDR3 bases: TGTGCCAGCAGTGAATTTGACGACACCGGGGAGCTGTTTTTT. Translated, it gives CASSEFDDTGELFF.

This clonotype was counted ten times or more. The chain employs TRBV20-1 and TRBJ2-3; tentative D call: TRBD2 (6 bases). The CDR3 extends over 13 amino acids. The germline V and J ends were trimmed by 5 bases and 5 bases, with 14 bases remaining between them. Per germline, CDR1 DFQATT and CDR2 SNEGSKA (reference sequence). CDR3 coding DNA: TGCAGTGCTTCAAGACCCGGGGGAGATACGCAGTATTTT. This codes for CSASRPGGDTQYF.

This clonotype was detected only once. Since a much larger clone is just one base distant, this may be a read error. The CDR3 end shows no conserved phenylalanine or tryptophan, and so a read error is likely. The rearrangement uses TRBV2 and TRBJ1-5, with D possibly TRBD1 on 6 matching bases. V was cut by 3 bases and J by 6 bases, with 15 bases left in between. Germline V gene sequence: CDR1 SNHLY, CDR2 FYNNEI. There are 15 residues in the CDR3. The CDR3 is CASSDVGGLGQPQHL. In DNA, the CDR3 is TGTGCCAGCAGTGATGTTGGGGGGCTTGGTCAGCCCCAGCATCTT.

Many counts were recorded for this clonotype. This sequence joins TRBV18 and TRBJ2-1; D gene unclear. Germline CDR1 KGHSH, CDR2 LQKENI. The CDR3 has 15 amino acids. Trimming pared 6 bases from V and 3 bases from J, leaving 15 bases between. The CDR3 region is CASSLEGPSYNEQFF. The DNA of the CDR3 is TGTGCCAGCTCCCTAGAAGGCCCTAGCTACAATGAGCAGTTCTTC.

There are many counts of this clonotype. The V gene is TRBV20-1, the J gene TRBJ1-5; D remains ambiguous. The CDR3 consists of 14 residues. Per germline, CDR1 DFQATT and CDR2 SNEGSKA (reference sequence). Trimming took 4 bases from V and 0 from J, leaving 10 bases between them. CDR3 region: CSATGRYSNQPQHF. The CDR3 DNA reads TGCAGTGCTACTGGACGGTATAGCAATCAGCCCCAGCATTTT.